These T cell receptor beta chains were read from a single sample in a study of Ad26.COV2.S vaccination and SARS-CoV-2 variants. Data came from immunoSEQ multiplex PCR; TCRdb stores just in-frame clones and leaves some out. The sample consists of fewer than 400,000 clones, about 85% of them appearing once. The sequencing here drew on peripheral blood, taken in a trial of Ad26.COV2.S vaccine versus placebo. The receptor source for this set is a person between 18 and 60 years old who received the Ad26.COV2.S COVID-19 vaccine or a placebo. The CDR3 runs from the conserved cysteine through the conserved F or W. A D gene is named only where the DNA matches it firmly. The listing skips clone size in some rows; elsewhere it reads once, few, many or a size class.

v_call,clone_size,j_call,d_call,cdr3_aa,cdr3_nt
TRBV7-9,few,TRBJ1-1,TRBD1,CASSSQGGMNTEAFF,TGTGCCAGCAGCTCACAGGGGGGGATGAACACTGAAGCTTTCTTT
TRBV28,many,TRBJ2-7,NA,CASTGSVYEQYF,TGTGCCAGCACGGGCTCGGTTTACGAGCAGTACTTC
TRBV10-3,NA,TRBJ2-1,TRBD2,CATSGGSNEQFF,TGTGCCACCTCGGGGGGGAGTAATGAGCAGTTCTTC
TRBV14,NA,TRBJ2-7,NA,CASSQNWYEQYF,TGTGCCAGCAGCCAAAACTGGTACGAGCAGTACTTC
TRBV5-1,NA,TRBJ2-2,NA,CASSGHRNTAGELFF,TGCGCCAGCAGCGGACACAGGAATACTGCCGGGGAGCTGTTTTTT
TRBV7-3,once,TRBJ2-2,TRBD1,CASSLKGQVTGELFF,TGTGCCAGCAGCTTAAAGGGACAGGTTACCGGGGAGCTGTTTTTT
TRBV5-4,NA,TRBJ2-3,TRBD1,CASSRRGQETDTQYF,TGTGCCAGCAGTCGGCGGGGACAGGAGACAGATACGCAGTATTTT
TRBV2,NA,TRBJ2-7,TRBD1,CASSGQGGSYEQYF,TGTGCCAGCTCCGGACAGGGCGGCTCCTACGAGCAGTACTTC
TRBV19,NA,TRBJ2-2,NA,CASSSARAVDTGELFF,TGTGCCAGTAGTTCGGCCAGAGCGGTTGACACCGGGGAGCTGTTTTTT
TRBV5-1,NA,TRBJ2-2,TRBD2,CASSTAGSNTGELFF,TGCGCCAGCAGCACAGCGGGGTCTAACACCGGGGAGCTGTTTTTT
TRBV18,NA,TRBJ2-3,NA,CASSRGHGEKDTQYF,TGTGCCAGCTCACGGGGACACGGGGAAAAAGATACGCAGTATTTT
TRBV7-3,NA,TRBJ2-7,NA,CASSSQKGYEQYF,TGTGCCAGCAGCTCACAGAAGGGCTACGAGCAGTACTTC
TRBV11-3,NA,TRBJ2-1,NA,CASSLGQGRNGNEQFF,TGTGCCAGCAGCTTAGGCCAGGGACGTAATGGCAATGAGCAGTTCTTC
TRBV29-1,once,TRBJ2-7,NA,CSVEPVGKVGEQYF,TGCAGCGTTGAACCCGTGGGGAAGGTTGGGGAGCAGTACTTC
TRBV11-3,once,TRBJ2-7,NA,CASSLSPAAVGQYF,TGTGCCAGCAGCTTATCTCCCGCAGCGGTCGGGCAGTACTTC
TRBV5-8,NA,TRBJ1-4,NA,CASTLFRGSEKLFF,TGTGCCAGCACTTTATTTCGAGGCAGTGAAAAACTGTTTTTT
TRBV4-1,few,TRBJ1-6,NA,CASSQVPSFSNSPLHF,TGCGCCAGCAGCCAAGTCCCGTCCTTTAGCAATTCACCCCTCCACTTT
TRBV7-6,NA,TRBJ1-2,TRBD1,CASSLATGDYGYTF,TGTGCCAGCAGCTTAGCTACAGGGGACTATGGCTACACCTTC
TRBV9,few,TRBJ2-1,TRBD2,CASSDARGGAYNEQFF,TGTGCCAGCAGCGACGCCCGCGGGGGGGCCTACAATGAGCAGTTCTTC
TRBV6-5,NA,TRBJ2-7,TRBD1,CASADRVDDEQYF,TGTGCCAGCGCCGACAGGGTTGACGACGAGCAGTACTTC